The present TCR beta chain was sequenced within a study of blood T cell repertoires in COVID-19. The data were produced by immunoSEQ multiplex PCR, yet TCRdb's version contains in-frame clones alone and is incomplete. This table has about 400,000 clones, just under 90% appearing once. Germline trimming cut 0 bases from V and 0 bases from J; bases unmatched to any gene: 11. The CDR3 runs to 20 residues. CDR1 SGHTS and CDR2 YDEGEE come from the germline V gene. This TCR derives from a woman aged 30 to 39 who had recovered from COVID-19. The V call is TRBV5-8, the J call TRBJ2-6; the match to TRBD1 covers 8 bases. The source material was PBMCs or T cells enriched from blood (not recorded which). Written as DNA, the CDR3 is TGTGCCAGCAGCTTGGGCGCCCCGGGACAGGCGCTCTCTGGGGCCAACGTCCTGACTTTC. Amino acids: CASSLGAPGQALSGANVLTF.